The next 18 T cell receptor beta chains were all read from a single sample in a study of human T cells and chemical hapten exposure. Described time point: patch test 1, 2 weeks after DPC sensitization. Sample treatment: therapeutic diphenylcyclopropenone sensitization with weekly scalp DPC. Via MiXCR, TCRdb re-called the RACE reads, giving one row per CDR3 protein. The sample records tens of thousands of distinct CDR3 sequences, 10% to 15% being singletons. The material sequenced was whole blood, taken in connection with sensitization to the hapten diphenylcyclopropenone (DPC). These receptors were taken from an older woman with alopecia areata. Some clones in this sample may be carry-over from other donors' samples.

In regard to this clonotype: A single base separates this from a much larger clone, so it may be a read error. The chain is built from TRBV11-2 and TRBJ2-3; maybe TRBD2 (7 bases). Germline V gene data show CDR1 as SGHAT and CDR2 as FQNNGV. The CDR3 has 14 residues. Here the CDR3 DNA reads TGTGTCAGCAACTTGGGGGGGGCCGCAGATACGCAGTATTTT. Residues: CVSNLGGAADTQYF.

The chain uses TRBV3-1 and TRBJ2-7, with D unresolved. The germline V gene encodes CDR1 LGHDT and CDR2 YNNKEL (reference sequence). The CDR3 extends over 15 amino acids. Trimming shortened V by 4 bases and J by 2 bases, and 15 bases separated the two germline ends. CDR3 nucleotide sequence: TGTGCCAGCAGCCGAGCAACACGGCAGACCTACGAGCAGTACTTC. Translating gives CASSRATRQTYEQYF.

This clonotype was recorded at least ten times. V gene TRBV27 combines with J gene TRBJ2-3; D may be TRBD1 (6 bases). The CDR3 length is 18 residues. Germline loops: CDR1 MNHEY, CDR2 SMNVEV (reference sequence). The V end was cut by 6 bases, the J end by 4 bases, with 26 bases between. The CDR3 nucleotides read TGTGCCAGCAGAAACAGGGTGCACAAGGGGGTCCCCGCAGATACGCAGTATTTT. Translated, it gives CASRNRVHKGVPADTQYF.

This clonotype was counted at least ten times. The CDR3 sequence is CASKARFNTEAFF. The DNA of the CDR3 is TGTGCCAGCAAAGCGCGGTTTAACACTGAAGCTTTCTTT. This chain connects TRBV2 to TRBJ1-1; D gene unclear. The CDR3 runs 13 residues. Germline loops: CDR1 SNHLY, CDR2 FYNNEI. The V and J ends lost 7 bases and 2 bases respectively, with 11 bases between them.

This clonotype was picked up a small number of times. The chain links TRBV5-1 to TRBJ2-6, with D unresolved. Per the germline V gene, CDR1 is SGHRS and CDR2 is YFSETQ. CDR3 length equals 16 residues. Trimming pared 2 bases from V and 2 bases from J, leaving 11 bases between. The CDR3 protein is CASSFKGFAGANVLTF. The CDR3 bases are TGCGCCAGCAGCTTTAAGGGTTTCGCTGGGGCCAACGTCCTGACTTTC. Supplemented by reference TRBV5-1 and TRBJ2-6, the full variable domain reads KAGVTQTPRYLIKTRGQQVTLSCSPISGHRSVSWYQQTPGQGLQFLFEYFSETQRNKGNFPGRFSGRQFSNSRSEMNVSTLELGDSALYLCASSFKGFAGANVLTFGAGSRLTVL.

There are many counts of this clonotype. The chain carries TRBV29-1 and TRBJ2-5, with D unresolved. The V end was cut by 4 bases, the J end by 2 bases, with 8 bases between. From germline, CDR1 is SQVTM and CDR2 ANQGSEA. The CDR3 length is 12 residues. The DNA of the CDR3 is TGCAGCGTTGTTACAGCTCAAGAGACCCAGTACTTC. Its protein is CSVVTAQETQYF. The complete variable domain, with remaining parts taken from reference TRBV29-1 and TRBJ2-5, reads SAVISQKPSRDICQRGTSLTIQCQVDSQVTMMFWYRQQPGQSLTLIATANQGSEATYESGFVIDKFPISRPNLTFSTLTVSNMSPEDSSIYLCSVVTAQETQYFGPGTRLLVL.

This clonotype has a count of ten or more. The chain links TRBV29-1 to TRBJ2-7; 10 bases map to TRBD1. The V segment lost 6 bases and the J segment 4 bases; nucleotides outside the gene matches: 9. The CDR3 spans 14 residues. Germline V gene lookup returns CDR1 SQVTM and CDR2 ANQGSEA. As DNA, the CDR3 is TGCAGCGTCCTTCCGGGACAGGGGATGTACGAGCAGTACTTC. Its translation: CSVLPGQGMYEQYF.

This clonotype was found many times. The genes are TRBV7-3 and TRBJ2-3; the D is unclear. V was trimmed by 4 bases and J by 4 bases, leaving 3 bases between them. Germline loops: CDR1 SGHTA, CDR2 FQGTGA. The CDR3 is 11 residues long. In nucleotides, the CDR3 is TGTGCCAGCAGCTCTTCAGATACGCAGTATTTT. Its translation is CASSSSDTQYF.

In its sample, this clonotype is medium-sized. This chain uses TRBV6-4 with TRBJ2-3; D possibly corresponds to TRBD2 (6 bases). Trimming shortened V by 2 bases and J by 4 bases, and 13 bases separated the two germline ends. The length of the CDR3 is 15 residues. Germline V gene sequence: CDR1 MRHNA, CDR2 SNTAGT. The chain's CDR3 is CASSDGQGGADTQYF. The CDR3 coding sequence is TGTGCCAGCAGTGACGGCCAGGGAGGCGCAGATACGCAGTATTTT.

The rearrangement uses TRBV7-2 and TRBJ1-2; D remains ambiguous. Trimming left V 1 base short and J 5 bases short, with 8 bases between. Germline-derived CDR1 and CDR2 are SGHTA and FQGNSA. The CDR3 extends over 13 amino acids. The CDR3: CASSLGVGYGYTF. The CDR3 DNA follows: TGTGCCAGCAGCTTAGGCGTGGGGTATGGCTACACCTTC.

The gene calls are TRBV3-1 and TRBJ2-1; D not resolved. Germline CDR1 is LGHDT and CDR2 is YNNKEL (reference sequence). Trimming removed 0 bases from V and 9 bases from J, with 12 bases in between. The CDR3 contains 14 residues. CDR3 sequence: CASSQDGQESEQFF. The CDR3 DNA is TGTGCCAGCAGCCAAGACGGGCAGGAAAGTGAGCAGTTCTTC.

Many counts were recorded for this clonotype. The V and J genes are TRBV28 and TRBJ1-2; 9 bases match TRBD1. The length of the CDR3 is 17 residues. Trimming cost V 5 bases and J 4 bases; bases outside gene matches: 14. Germline CDR1 is MDHEN and CDR2 is SYDVKM. The CDR3 spells CASSETGDRAFAYGYTF. CDR3 DNA: TGTGCCAGCAGTGAAACAGGGGACAGGGCATTCGCCTATGGCTACACCTTC.

There are a few counts of this clonotype. The rearrangement links TRBV7-2 to TRBJ2-2; D uncertain. V was cut by 3 bases and J by 1 base, with 9 bases left in between. Germline V gene data show CDR1 as SGHTA and CDR2 as FQGNSA. CDR3 length: 15 residues. This CDR3 is CASSFRAVNTGELFF. DNA for the CDR3: TGTGCCAGCAGCTTCCGTGCTGTGAACACCGGGGAGCTGTTTTTT.

This clonotype was observed at least ten times. The chain combines TRBV7-9 with TRBJ1-1; D is unresolved. There are 13 residues in the CDR3. Germline CDR1 is SEHNR and CDR2 is FQNEAQ (reference sequence). V lost 5 bases and J 6 bases, leaving 13 bases between the germline ends. CDR3 protein: CASSPLMESEAFF. The CDR3 DNA follows: TGTGCCAGCAGCCCGTTGATGGAATCTGAAGCTTTCTTT.

The count of this clonotype is one. This may arise from a read error, as a much more abundant clone is one base away. This chain connects TRBV11-1 to TRBJ1-3; 7 bases match TRBD1. The CDR3 is 16 amino acids. Germline V gene lookup returns CDR1 SGHAT and CDR2 FQDESV (reference sequence). This chain's CDR3 is CASWASRQGSGTTIYF. The CDR3 region has the DNA TGTGCCAGCTGGGCGTCCCGACAGGGATCTGGAACCACCATATATTTT.

This clonotype has only a few counts. The rearrangement links TRBV6-4 to TRBJ2-3; 7 bases map to TRBD1. CDR3 length: 13 residues. Germline V gene sequence: CDR1 MRHNA, CDR2 SNTAGT. After removal of 3 bases from V and 5 bases from J, the junction contained 2 bases not matched to a gene. CDR3 sequence reads: CASSEGGVDTQYF. CDR3 DNA: TGTGCCAGCAGTGAAGGGGGCGTAGATACGCAGTATTTT.

This clonotype was found many times. This rearrangement joins TRBV24-1 to TRBJ2-3; D might be TRBD2 (5 bases). The germline V gene encodes CDR1 KGHDR and CDR2 SFDVKD. V lost 3 bases and J 6 bases, leaving 15 bases between the germline ends. CDR3 length: 15 residues. CDR3 in DNA: TGTGCCACCAGTGATACGGAGGACCGCGGCGATACGCAGTATTTT. Encoded protein: CATSDTEDRGDTQYF.

This clonotype has more than one count but fewer than ten. V gene TRBV19 combines with J gene TRBJ2-7; D is ambiguous. The CDR3 has 16 residues. V was cut by 5 bases and J by 5 bases, with 22 bases left in between. CDR1 LNHDA and CDR2 SQIVND come from the germline V gene (reference sequence). CDR3 nucleotides: TGTGCCAGTAGTCCCCGTGGACCCCCCTTTTTAGACGAGCAGTACTTC. It codes for CASSPRGPPFLDEQYF.